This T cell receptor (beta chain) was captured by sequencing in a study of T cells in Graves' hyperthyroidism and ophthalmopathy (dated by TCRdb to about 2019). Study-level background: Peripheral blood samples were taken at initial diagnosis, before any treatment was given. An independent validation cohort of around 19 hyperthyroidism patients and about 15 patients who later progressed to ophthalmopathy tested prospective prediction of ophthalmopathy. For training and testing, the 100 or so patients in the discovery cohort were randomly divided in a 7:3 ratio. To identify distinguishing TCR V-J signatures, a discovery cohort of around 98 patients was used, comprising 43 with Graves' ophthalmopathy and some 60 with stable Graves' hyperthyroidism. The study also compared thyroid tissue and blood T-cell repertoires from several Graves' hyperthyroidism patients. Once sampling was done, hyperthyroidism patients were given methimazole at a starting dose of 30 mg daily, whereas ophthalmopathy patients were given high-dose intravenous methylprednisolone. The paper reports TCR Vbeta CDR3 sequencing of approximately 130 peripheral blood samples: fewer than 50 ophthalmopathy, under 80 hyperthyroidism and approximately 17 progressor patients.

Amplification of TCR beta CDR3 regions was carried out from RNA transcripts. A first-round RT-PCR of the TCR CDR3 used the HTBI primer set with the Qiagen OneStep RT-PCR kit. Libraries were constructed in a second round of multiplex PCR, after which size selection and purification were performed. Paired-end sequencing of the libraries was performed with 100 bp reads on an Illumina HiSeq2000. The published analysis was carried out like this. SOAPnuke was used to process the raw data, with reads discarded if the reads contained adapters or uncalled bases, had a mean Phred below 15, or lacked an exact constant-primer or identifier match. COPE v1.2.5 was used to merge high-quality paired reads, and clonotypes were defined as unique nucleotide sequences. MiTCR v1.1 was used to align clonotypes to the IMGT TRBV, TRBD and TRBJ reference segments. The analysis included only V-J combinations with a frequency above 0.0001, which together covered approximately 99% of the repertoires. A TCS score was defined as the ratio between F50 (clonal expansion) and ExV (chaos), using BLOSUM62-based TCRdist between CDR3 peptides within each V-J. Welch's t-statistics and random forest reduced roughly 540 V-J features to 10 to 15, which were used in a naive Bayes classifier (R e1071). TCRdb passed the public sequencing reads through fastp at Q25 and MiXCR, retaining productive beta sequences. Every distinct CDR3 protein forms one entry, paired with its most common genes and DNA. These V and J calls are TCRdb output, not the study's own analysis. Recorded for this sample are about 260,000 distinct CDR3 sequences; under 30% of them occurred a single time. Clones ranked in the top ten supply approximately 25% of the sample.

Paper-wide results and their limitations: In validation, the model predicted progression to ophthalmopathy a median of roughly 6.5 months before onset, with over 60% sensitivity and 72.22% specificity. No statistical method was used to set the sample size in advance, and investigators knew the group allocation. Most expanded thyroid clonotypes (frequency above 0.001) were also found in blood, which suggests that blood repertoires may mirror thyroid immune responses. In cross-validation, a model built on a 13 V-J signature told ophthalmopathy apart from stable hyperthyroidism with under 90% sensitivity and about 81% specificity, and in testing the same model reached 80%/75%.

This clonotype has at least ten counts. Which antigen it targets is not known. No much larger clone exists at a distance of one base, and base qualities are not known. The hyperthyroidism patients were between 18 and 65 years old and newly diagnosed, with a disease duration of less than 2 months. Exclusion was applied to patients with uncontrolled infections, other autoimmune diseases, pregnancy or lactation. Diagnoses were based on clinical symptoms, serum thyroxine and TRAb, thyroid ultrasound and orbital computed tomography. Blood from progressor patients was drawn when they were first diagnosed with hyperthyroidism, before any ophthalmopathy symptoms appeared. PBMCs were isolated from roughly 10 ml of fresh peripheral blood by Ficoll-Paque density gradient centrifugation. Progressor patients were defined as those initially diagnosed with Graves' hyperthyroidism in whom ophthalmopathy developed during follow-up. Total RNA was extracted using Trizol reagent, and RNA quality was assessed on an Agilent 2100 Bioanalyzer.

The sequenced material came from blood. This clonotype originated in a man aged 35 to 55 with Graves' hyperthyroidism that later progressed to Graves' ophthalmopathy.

CDR3 region: CASSQVDRRTEAFF. The nucleotide sequence is TGTGCCAGCAGCCAGGTGGACAGACGGACTGAAGCTTTCTTT. The chain employs TRBV3-1 and TRBJ1-1; a weak D assignment points to TRBD1 (6 bases agree). Deletion took 3 bases off V and 5 bases off J, with a span of 13 bases between the germline ends. CDR1 and CDR2 are read off the germline V gene (reference sequence) as LGHDT and YNNKEL. Inclusive of the bounding cysteine and phenylalanine, the CDR3 is 14 residues long. Only the CDR3 DNA stays, 42 bases, in frame from base 1.